The 27 T cell receptor beta chains listed next were all sequenced from one sample in a study of T cell repertoires in cytomegalovirus infection. Each CDR3 protein is one row after TCRdb ran MiXCR on the reads. The sample carries about 460,000 distinct CDR3 sequences, 11% recorded once. What was sequenced was PBMCs. The receptors stem from a human donor in good health (CMV status not recorded). Some clones in this sample may be carry-over from other donors' samples.

This chain uses TRBV6-6 with TRBJ2-1; 14 bases map to TRBD2. CDR3 size: 19 residues. The V gene end was trimmed by 5 bases and the J gene end by 0 bases; junction bases not matched to a gene: 9. Germline V lookup: CDR1 MNHNY, CDR2 SVGAGI (reference sequence). As DNA, the CDR3 is TGTGCCAGCAGTGGGGGACTAGCGGGGGATACCAGCTCCTACAATGAGCAGTTCTTC. Encoded protein: CASSGGLAGDTSSYNEQFF.

This clonotype appeared a few times. The rearrangement uses TRBV19 and TRBJ2-3; D uncertain. CDR1 LNHDA and CDR2 SQIVND come from the germline V gene (reference sequence). CDR3 length: 14 residues. V was clipped by 3 bases and J by 1 base, with 8 bases between them. This CDR3 reads CASSMLTGTDTQYF. CDR3 DNA sequence: TGTGCCAGTAGTATGCTAACCGGCACAGATACGCAGTATTTT.

This clonotype was counted many times. The chain uses TRBV6-5 and TRBJ2-7; possibly TRBD2 for D (5 bases). The CDR3 sequence is 15 residues long. Trimming stripped 5 bases from V and 3 bases from J, with 17 bases between. In germline, CDR1 is MNHEY, CDR2 SVGAGI. This chain's CDR3 is CASSPLEERDYEQYF. DNA of the CDR3: TGTGCCAGCAGTCCCCTGGAGGAGAGGGACTACGAGCAGTACTTC.

This clonotype was observed at least ten times. This chain links TRBV12-3 or TRBV12-4 with TRBJ2-7; no definite D call. This CDR3 contains 12 residues. V lost 8 bases, J lost 5 bases, and 13 bases lay in between. In DNA, the CDR3 is TGTGCCAGCTCCCTACGGGTCAACGAGCAGTACTTC. It encodes CASSLRVNEQYF.

This clonotype was seen a handful of times. The rearrangement links TRBV13 to TRBJ2-1; tentatively, D is TRBD1 (5 bases). Germline CDR1 PRHDT, CDR2 FYEKMQ (reference sequence). V lost 4 bases to trimming and J lost 0 bases, with 10 bases between them. This CDR3 has 15 amino acids. The CDR3 DNA sequence: TGTGCCAGCAGCTACGACAGAAGCTCCTACAATGAGCAGTTCTTC. Translating it yields CASSYDRSSYNEQFF.

The chain is built from TRBV28 and TRBJ1-2; D not resolved. The CDR3 has 16 residues. Germline-derived CDR1 and CDR2 are MDHEN and SYDVKM. V was trimmed by 5 bases and J by 1 base, leaving 17 bases between them. CDR3 sequence: CASSPSGRGVNYGYTF. CDR3 DNA sequence: TGTGCCAGCAGTCCATCCGGCCGTGGGGTTAACTATGGCTACACCTTC.

The sample holds a few counts of this clonotype. The chain links TRBV28 to TRBJ2-2; TRBD2 might be the D (6 bases). V lost 2 bases, J lost 5 bases, and 12 bases lay in between. The CDR3 is made up of 15 amino acids. CDR1 is MDHEN, CDR2 SYDVKM, per germline. The CDR3 bases are TGTGCCAGCAGTTTAACCGGGAGTCTTACCGGGGAGCTGTTTTTT. This codes for CASSLTGSLTGELFF.

This clonotype was picked up a small number of times. This chain joins TRBV19 and TRBJ2-7; 14 bases agree with TRBD2. V lost 5 bases and J lost 2; bases outside the gene matches: 8. Per the germline V gene, CDR1 is LNHDA and CDR2 is SQIVND (reference sequence). This CDR3 contains 17 residues. The CDR3 coding sequence is TGTGCCAGTAGTTTGGGACTAGCGGGGGATAGGGCCTACGAGCAGTACTTC. Translation: CASSLGLAGDRAYEQYF.

This clonotype was seen a handful of times. This may come from a read error, since a much larger clone is one base off. This rearrangement joins TRBV12-3 or TRBV12-4 to TRBJ1-2; D not certain. The CDR3 sequence is 12 residues long. V was clipped by 6 bases and J by 2 bases, with 7 bases between them. The CDR3 loop reads CASSFDNYGYTF. DNA of the CDR3: TGTGCCAGCAGCTTTGACAACTATGGCTACACCTTC.

The V call is TRBV6-4, the J call TRBJ2-2; D possibly corresponds to TRBD2 (6 bases). Germline-derived CDR1 and CDR2 are MRHNA and SNTAGT. This CDR3 contains 14 residues. V lost 1 base and J lost 7, with 10 bases in between. The CDR3 nucleotides are TGTGCCAGCAGTGACTTTACGGGGGTCGGGGAGCTGTTTTTT. Translating it yields CASSDFTGVGELFF.

This clonotype was counted at least ten times. CDR3 bases: TGTGCCAGCGCGAGCCCGGGGAACACTGAAGCTTTCTTT. Its protein is CASASPGNTEAFF. The chain is built from TRBV6-1 and TRBJ1-1; no clear D. The CDR3 has 13 amino acids. Trimming took 8 bases from V and 1 from J, leaving 11 bases between them. Germline CDR1 and CDR2: MNHNS and SASEGT.

The rearrangement joins TRBV6-5 to TRBJ1-2; the D gene is possibly TRBD1 (6 bases). The CDR3 consists of 17 residues. CDR1 and CDR2 (germline): MNHEY, SVGAGI. V lost 3 bases, J lost 4 bases, and 21 bases lay in between. The chain's CDR3 is CASSYLQGEITRYGYTF. The CDR3 coding sequence is TGTGCCAGCAGTTATTTACAGGGAGAAATAACCCGCTATGGCTACACCTTC.

This clonotype was recorded at least ten times. The chain joins TRBV5-4 to TRBJ2-2; 7 bases are a match to TRBD1. Germline V CDR1 and CDR2: SGHNT, YYREEE (reference sequence). This CDR3 has 17 residues. V shed 2 bases, J shed 0 bases, and the junction held 7 bases outside the gene matches. The CDR3, as DNA: TGTGCCAGCAGCTTCGCTCCGGGACAGTCGAACACCGGGGAGCTGTTTTTT. It codes for CASSFAPGQSNTGELFF.

The chain recombines TRBV5-1 with TRBJ2-2; D assignment may be TRBD1 or TRBD2 (5 bases each). V was shortened by 7 bases and J by 2 bases, with 12 bases between the two germline ends. From germline, CDR1 is SGHRS and CDR2 YFSETQ. The CDR3 totals 14 residues. CDR3 loop: CASVRDQNTGELFF. DNA for the CDR3: TGCGCCAGCGTCCGGGACCAAAACACCGGGGAGCTGTTTTTT.

There are a few counts of this clonotype. The V and J genes are TRBV5-4 and TRBJ2-7; 10 nucleotides line up with TRBD2. The CDR3 runs to 15 residues. Germline trimming cut 4 bases from V and 1 base from J; bases unmatched to any gene: 5. Germline values: CDR1 SGHNT, CDR2 YYREEE (reference sequence). CDR3 region: CASSRWTSGSYEQYF. The CDR3 region has the DNA TGTGCCAGCAGCCGTTGGACTAGCGGATCCTACGAGCAGTACTTC.

The chain uses TRBV27 and TRBJ2-3; the D call may be TRBD1 or TRBD2 (5 bases each). V dropped 3 bases and J dropped 4 bases, with 14 bases sitting between them. Germline lookup yields CDR1 MNHEY and CDR2 SMNVEV (reference sequence). The CDR3 covers 15 residues. CDR3 nucleotide sequence: TGTGCCAGCAGTTTTTTGAGTCGGGACGCAGATACGCAGTATTTT. Amino acids: CASSFLSRDADTQYF.

This clonotype occurred a few times. The genes are TRBV5-6 and TRBJ1-2, with D maybe TRBD1 (6 bases). Germline V gives CDR1 SGHDT, CDR2 YYEEEE. This CDR3 contains 12 residues. The V end lost 4 bases, the J end lost 10 bases, and 14 bases lay between the germline ends. CDR3 bases: TGTGCCAGCAGCCAGAGGGGGGCCGCCTACACCTTC. This gives the protein CASSQRGAAYTF.

This clonotype was recorded many times. The J gene is TRBJ1-2, the V gene TRBV20-1; tentatively, D is TRBD1 (5 bases). The CDR3 is made up of 14 amino acids. CDR1 and CDR2 (germline): DFQATT, SNEGSKA (reference sequence). V was clipped by 1 base and J by 0 bases, with 9 bases between them. This CDR3 reads CSARGRRANYGYTF. The CDR3 DNA reads TGCAGTGCTAGAGGCCGCAGGGCTAACTATGGCTACACCTTC.

This clonotype was recorded once. The chain is built from TRBV6-5 and TRBJ1-5, with a tentative D call TRBD1 (5 bases). The CDR3 has 14 residues. Per the germline V gene, CDR1 is MNHEY and CDR2 is SVGAGI. Trimming stripped 6 bases from V and 0 bases from J, with 9 bases between. The CDR3 loop is CASRDSYSNQPQHF. The CDR3 coding sequence is TGTGCCAGCAGAGACAGCTATAGCAATCAGCCCCAGCATTTT.

This clonotype has a count of ten or more. The rearrangement joins TRBV5-1 to TRBJ1-1; D perhaps matches TRBD1 (5 bases). The ends were cut back, 7 bases at V and 3 bases at J, with 13 bases in the middle. Per germline, CDR1 SGHRS and CDR2 YFSETQ. The CDR3 length is 13 residues. The CDR3 nucleotides read TGCGCCAGCCAGACAGCTTGGGACACTGAAGCTTTCTTT. Translated: CASQTAWDTEAFF. Filled out from reference TRBV5-1 and TRBJ1-1, the complete variable domain reads KAGVTQTPRYLIKTRGQQVTLSCSPISGHRSVSWYQQTPGQGLQFLFEYFSETQRNKGNFPGRFSGRQFSNSRSEMNVSTLELGDSALYLCASQTAWDTEAFFGQGTRLTVV.

This clonotype was observed many times. The chain is built from TRBV7-9 and TRBJ2-5; tentatively, D is TRBD2 (5 bases). From germline, CDR1 is SEHNR and CDR2 FQNEAQ (reference sequence). The length of the CDR3 is 14 residues. V lost 0 bases, J lost 5 bases, and 10 bases lay in between. The CDR3 DNA sequence: TGTGCCAGCAGCTTAGCGTCGGGGATGGAGACCCAGTACTTC. It yields the protein CASSLASGMETQYF.

This clonotype was seen at least ten times. The J gene is TRBJ1-2, the V gene TRBV19; possible D gene TRBD1, 5 bases. CDR1 LNHDA and CDR2 SQIVND come from the germline V gene (reference sequence). V was shortened by 6 bases and J by 6 bases, with 11 bases between the two germline ends. This CDR3 comprises 12 residues. The CDR3 protein is CASSLTADGYTF. The CDR3 DNA reads TGTGCCAGTAGCTTGACAGCGGATGGCTACACCTTC. The full variable domain, with the rest looked up from reference TRBV19 and TRBJ1-2, is DGGITQSPKYLFRKEGQNVTLSCEQNLNHDAMYWYRQDPGQGLRLIYYSQIVNDFQKGDIAEGYSVSREKKESFPLTVTSAQKNPTAFYLCASSLTADGYTFGSGTRLTVV.

This clonotype was recorded a few times. The chain carries TRBV14 and TRBJ1-1; tentatively, D is TRBD1 (6 bases). The CDR3 totals 15 residues. Germline V gene data show CDR1 as SGHDN and CDR2 as FVKESK. V shed 0 bases and J shed 1 base, with 9 bases lying between them. The CDR3 here is CASSQETGWNTEAFF. Here the CDR3 DNA reads TGTGCCAGCAGCCAAGAGACAGGTTGGAACACTGAAGCTTTCTTT.

This clonotype was recorded many times. V usage is TRBV2 and J usage is TRBJ1-2; D is unclear. Germline V gives CDR1 SNHLY, CDR2 FYNNEI. The V gene lost 4 bases and the J gene lost 6 bases, with 9 bases spanning the gap. The CDR3 covers 12 residues. The CDR3: CASSARVDGYTF. In DNA form, the CDR3 reads TGTGCCAGCAGTGCTAGGGTAGATGGCTACACCTTC. The full variable domain, rest sourced from reference TRBV2 and TRBJ1-2, is EPEVTQTPSHQVTQMGQEVILRCVPISNHLYFYWYRQILGQKVEFLVSFYNNEISEKSEIFDDQFSVERPDGSNFTLKIRSTKLEDSAMYFCASSARVDGYTFGSGTRLTVV.

This rearrangement joins TRBV11-2 to TRBJ2-7; the D is unclear. Trimming shortened V by 3 bases and J by 4 bases, and 10 bases separated the two germline ends. This CDR3 is 13 amino acids long. Germline V CDR1 and CDR2: SGHAT, FQNNGV. The chain's CDR3 is CASSLTKEYEQYF. CDR3 nucleotide sequence: TGTGCCAGCAGCTTGACGAAGGAGTACGAGCAGTACTTC.

This clonotype has a count of ten or more. The chain couples TRBV7-8 to TRBJ2-3; D is tentatively TRBD1 or TRBD2 (5 bases each). Germline CDR1 SGHVS, CDR2 FQNEAQ. V lost 8 bases to trimming and J lost 4 bases, with 16 bases between them. The CDR3 totals 14 residues. This chain's CDR3 is CASHPGSSADTQYF. As DNA, the CDR3 is TGTGCCAGCCACCCAGGGAGTTCAGCAGATACGCAGTATTTT. The full variable domain, rest sourced from reference TRBV7-8 and TRBJ2-3, is GAGVSQSPRYKVAKRGQDVALRCDPISGHVSLFWYQQALGQGPEFLTYFQNEAQLDKSGLPSDRFFAERPEGSVSTLKIQRTQQEDSAVYLCASHPGSSADTQYFGPGTRLTVL.

This clonotype was observed many times. The V gene is TRBV7-6, the J gene TRBJ2-3; D is unclear. Per germline, CDR1 SGHVS and CDR2 FNYEAQ. V shed 5 bases and J shed 5 bases, with 8 bases lying between them. The CDR3 is made up of 12 amino acids. The CDR3 coding sequence is TGTGCCAGCAGCGGAATCTTAGATACGCAGTATTTT. Translating it yields CASSGILDTQYF.